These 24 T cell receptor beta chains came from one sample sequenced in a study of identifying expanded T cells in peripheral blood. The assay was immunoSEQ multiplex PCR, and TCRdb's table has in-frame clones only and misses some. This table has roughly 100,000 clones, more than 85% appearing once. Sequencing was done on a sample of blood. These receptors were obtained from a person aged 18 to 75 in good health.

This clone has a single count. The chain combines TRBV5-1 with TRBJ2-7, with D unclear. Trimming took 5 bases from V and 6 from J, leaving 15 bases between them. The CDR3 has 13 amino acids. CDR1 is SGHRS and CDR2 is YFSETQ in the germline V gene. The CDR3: CASSVGNLGEQYF. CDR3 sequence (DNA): TGCGCCAGCAGTGTTGGGAATCTCGGCGAGCAGTACTTC.

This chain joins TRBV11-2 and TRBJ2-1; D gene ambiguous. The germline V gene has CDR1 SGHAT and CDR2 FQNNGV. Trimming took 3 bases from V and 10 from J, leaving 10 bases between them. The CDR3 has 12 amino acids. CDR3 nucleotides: TGTGCCAGCAGCTTCCGGTGGTCGGAGCAGTTCTTC. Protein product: CASSFRWSEQFF.

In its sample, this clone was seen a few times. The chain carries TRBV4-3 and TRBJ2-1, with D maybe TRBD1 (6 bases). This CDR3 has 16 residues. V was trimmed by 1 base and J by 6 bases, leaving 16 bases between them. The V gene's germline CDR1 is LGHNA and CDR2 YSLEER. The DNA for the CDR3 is TGCGCCAGCAGCCAAGGTCCCGGGACACGGCCCAATGAGCAGTTCTTC. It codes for CASSQGPGTRPNEQFF.

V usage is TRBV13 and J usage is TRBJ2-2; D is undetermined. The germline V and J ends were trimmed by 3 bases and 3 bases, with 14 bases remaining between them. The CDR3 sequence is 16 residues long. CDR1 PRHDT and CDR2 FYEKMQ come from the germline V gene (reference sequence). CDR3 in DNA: TGTGCCAGCAGCTTTCTTCCCACCTCCGACACCGGGGAGCTGTTTTTT. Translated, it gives CASSFLPTSDTGELFF.

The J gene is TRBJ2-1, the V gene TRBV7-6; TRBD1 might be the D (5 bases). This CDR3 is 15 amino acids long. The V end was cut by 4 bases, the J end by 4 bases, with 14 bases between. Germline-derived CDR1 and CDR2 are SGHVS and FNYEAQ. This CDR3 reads CASSSQGAPYNEQFF. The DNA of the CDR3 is TGTGCCAGCAGCTCCCAAGGGGCGCCTTACAATGAGCAGTTCTTC.

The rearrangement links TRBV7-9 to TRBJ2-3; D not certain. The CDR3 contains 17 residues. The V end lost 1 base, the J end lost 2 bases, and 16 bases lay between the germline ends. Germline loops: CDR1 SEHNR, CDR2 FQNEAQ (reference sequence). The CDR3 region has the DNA TGTGCCAGCAGCTTAGTTGGGATCCTGAAATCCACAGATACGCAGTATTTT. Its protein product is CASSLVGILKSTDTQYF.

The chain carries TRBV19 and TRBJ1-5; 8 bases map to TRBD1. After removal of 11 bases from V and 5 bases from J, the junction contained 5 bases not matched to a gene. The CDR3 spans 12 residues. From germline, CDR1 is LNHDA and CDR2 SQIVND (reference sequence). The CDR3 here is CAGGQGYQPQHF. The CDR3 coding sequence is TGTGCCGGCGGACAGGGCTATCAGCCCCAGCATTTT.

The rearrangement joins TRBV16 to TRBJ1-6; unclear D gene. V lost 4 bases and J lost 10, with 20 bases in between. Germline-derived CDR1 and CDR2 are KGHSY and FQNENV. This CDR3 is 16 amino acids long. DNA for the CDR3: TGTGCCAGCAGCCCCCCCGCGGCTGGTGGAGGGTCACCCCTCCACTTT. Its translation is CASSPPAAGGGSPLHF.

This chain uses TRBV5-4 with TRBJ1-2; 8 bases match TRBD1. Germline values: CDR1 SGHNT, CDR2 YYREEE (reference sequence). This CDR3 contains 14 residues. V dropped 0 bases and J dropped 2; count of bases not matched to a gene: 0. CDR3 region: CASSLGQGNYGYTF. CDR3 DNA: TGTGCCAGCAGCTTGGGACAGGGGAACTATGGCTACACCTTC.

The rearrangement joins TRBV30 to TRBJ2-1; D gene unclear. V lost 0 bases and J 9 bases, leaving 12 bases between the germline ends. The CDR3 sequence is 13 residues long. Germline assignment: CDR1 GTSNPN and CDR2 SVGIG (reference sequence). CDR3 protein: CAWSVGGQSEQFF. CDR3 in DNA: TGTGCCTGGAGTGTAGGTGGGCAAAGTGAGCAGTTCTTC.

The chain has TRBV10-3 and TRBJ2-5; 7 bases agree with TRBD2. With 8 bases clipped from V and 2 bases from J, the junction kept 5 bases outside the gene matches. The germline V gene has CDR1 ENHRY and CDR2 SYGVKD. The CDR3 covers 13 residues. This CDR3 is CAIGREAQETQYF. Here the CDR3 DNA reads TGTGCCATCGGGAGGGAAGCTCAAGAGACCCAGTACTTC.

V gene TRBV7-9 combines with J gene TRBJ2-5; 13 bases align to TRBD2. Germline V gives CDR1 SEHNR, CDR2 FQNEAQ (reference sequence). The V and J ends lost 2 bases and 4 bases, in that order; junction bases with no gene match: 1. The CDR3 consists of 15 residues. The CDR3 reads CASSLRTSGGETQYF. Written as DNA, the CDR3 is TGTGCCAGCAGCTTACGGACTAGCGGGGGAGAGACCCAGTACTTC.

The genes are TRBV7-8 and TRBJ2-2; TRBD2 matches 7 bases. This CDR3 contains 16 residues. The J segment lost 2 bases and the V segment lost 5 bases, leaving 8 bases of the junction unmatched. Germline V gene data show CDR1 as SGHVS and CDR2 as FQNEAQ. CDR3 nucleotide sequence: TGTGCCAGCAGCCAATCTAGCGGAGTTAACACCGGGGAGCTGTTTTTT. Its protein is CASSQSSGVNTGELFF.

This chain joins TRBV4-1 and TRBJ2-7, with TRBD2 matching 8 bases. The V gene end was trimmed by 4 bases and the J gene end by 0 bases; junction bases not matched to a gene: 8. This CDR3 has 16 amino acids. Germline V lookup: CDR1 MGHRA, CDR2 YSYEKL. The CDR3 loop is CASSLLGGGYSYEQYF. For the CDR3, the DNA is TGCGCCAGCAGCCTCCTCGGCGGGGGGTACTCCTACGAGCAGTACTTC.

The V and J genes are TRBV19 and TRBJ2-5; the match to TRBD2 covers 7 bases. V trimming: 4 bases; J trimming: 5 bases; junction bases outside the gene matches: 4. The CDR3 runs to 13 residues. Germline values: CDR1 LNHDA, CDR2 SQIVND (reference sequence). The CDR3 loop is CASSTQRGETQYF. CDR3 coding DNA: TGTGCCAGTAGTACGCAGCGGGGTGAGACCCAGTACTTC.

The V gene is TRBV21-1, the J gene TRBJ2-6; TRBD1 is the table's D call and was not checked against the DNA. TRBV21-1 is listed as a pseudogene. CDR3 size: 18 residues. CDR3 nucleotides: TGTGCCAGCAGCAAAGGCCCTGCAGGTACCTCTGGGGCCAACGTCCTGACTTTC. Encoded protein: CASSKGPAGTSGANVLTF.

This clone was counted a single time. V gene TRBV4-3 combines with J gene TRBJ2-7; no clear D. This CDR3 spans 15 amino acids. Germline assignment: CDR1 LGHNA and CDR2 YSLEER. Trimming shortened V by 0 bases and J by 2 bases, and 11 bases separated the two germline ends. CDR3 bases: TGCGCCAGCAGCCAAGATCTCCTTAAGCCCTACGAGCAGTACTTC. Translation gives CASSQDLLKPYEQYF.

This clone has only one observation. The CDR3, as DNA: TGTGCCAGCAGTTACTTTCAACCCTACGAGCAGTACTTC. Protein product: CASSYFQPYEQYF. The chain couples TRBV6-5 to TRBJ2-7; no reliable D call. The CDR3 extends over 13 amino acids. Germline-derived CDR1 and CDR2 are MNHEY and SVGAGI. V lost 1 base to trimming and J lost 2 bases, with 6 bases between them.

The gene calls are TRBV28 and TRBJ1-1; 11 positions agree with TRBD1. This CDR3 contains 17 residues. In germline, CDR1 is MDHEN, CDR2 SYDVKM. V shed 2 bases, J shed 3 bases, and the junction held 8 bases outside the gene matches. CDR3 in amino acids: CASSLRTGGSGDTEAFF. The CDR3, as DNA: TGTGCCAGCAGTTTACGGACAGGGGGCAGTGGGGACACTGAAGCTTTCTTT. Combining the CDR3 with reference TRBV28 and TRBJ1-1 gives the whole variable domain DVKVTQSSRYLVKRTGEKVFLECVQDMDHENMFWYRQDPGLGLRLIYFSYDVKMKEKGDIPEGYSVSREKKERFSLILESASTNQTSMYLCASSLRTGGSGDTEAFFGQGTRLTVV.

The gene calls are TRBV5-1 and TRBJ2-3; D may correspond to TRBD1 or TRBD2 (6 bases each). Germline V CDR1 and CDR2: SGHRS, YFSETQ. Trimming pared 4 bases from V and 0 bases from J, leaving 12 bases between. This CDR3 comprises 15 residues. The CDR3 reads CASSDPGASTDTQYF. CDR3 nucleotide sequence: TGCGCCAGCAGCGACCCGGGGGCGAGCACAGATACGCAGTATTTT.

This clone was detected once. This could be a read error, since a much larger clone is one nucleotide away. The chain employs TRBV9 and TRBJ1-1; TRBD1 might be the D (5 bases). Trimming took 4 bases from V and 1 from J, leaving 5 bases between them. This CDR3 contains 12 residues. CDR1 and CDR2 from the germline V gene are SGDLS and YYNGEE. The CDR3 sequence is CASSTGNTEAFF. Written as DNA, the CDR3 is TGTGCCAGCAGCACAGGGAACACTGAAGCTTTCTTT.

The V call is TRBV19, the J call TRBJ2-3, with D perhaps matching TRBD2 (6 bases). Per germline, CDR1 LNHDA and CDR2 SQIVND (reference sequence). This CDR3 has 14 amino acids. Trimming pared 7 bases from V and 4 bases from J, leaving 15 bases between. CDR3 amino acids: CASIGGTSPDTQYF. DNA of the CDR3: TGTGCCAGTATTGGGGGGACTTCCCCAGATACGCAGTATTTT. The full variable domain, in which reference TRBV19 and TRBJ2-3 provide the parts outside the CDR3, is DGGITQSPKYLFRKEGQNVTLSCEQNLNHDAMYWYRQDPGQGLRLIYYSQIVNDFQKGDIAEGYSVSREKKESFPLTVTSAQKNPTAFYLCASIGGTSPDTQYFGPGTRLTVL.

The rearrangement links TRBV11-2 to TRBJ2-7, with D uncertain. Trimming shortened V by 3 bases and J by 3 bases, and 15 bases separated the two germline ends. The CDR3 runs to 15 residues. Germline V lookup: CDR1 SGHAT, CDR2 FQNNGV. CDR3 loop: CASSLVSLGIYEQYF. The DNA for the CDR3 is TGTGCCAGCAGCTTGGTGTCCCTGGGCATCTACGAGCAGTACTTC.

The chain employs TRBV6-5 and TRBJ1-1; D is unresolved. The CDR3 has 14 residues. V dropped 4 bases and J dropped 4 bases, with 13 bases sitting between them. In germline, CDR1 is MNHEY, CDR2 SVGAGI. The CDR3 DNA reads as TGTGCCAGCAGTTCCCTTAAGGGTGTCACTGAAGCTTTCTTT. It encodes CASSSLKGVTEAFF.